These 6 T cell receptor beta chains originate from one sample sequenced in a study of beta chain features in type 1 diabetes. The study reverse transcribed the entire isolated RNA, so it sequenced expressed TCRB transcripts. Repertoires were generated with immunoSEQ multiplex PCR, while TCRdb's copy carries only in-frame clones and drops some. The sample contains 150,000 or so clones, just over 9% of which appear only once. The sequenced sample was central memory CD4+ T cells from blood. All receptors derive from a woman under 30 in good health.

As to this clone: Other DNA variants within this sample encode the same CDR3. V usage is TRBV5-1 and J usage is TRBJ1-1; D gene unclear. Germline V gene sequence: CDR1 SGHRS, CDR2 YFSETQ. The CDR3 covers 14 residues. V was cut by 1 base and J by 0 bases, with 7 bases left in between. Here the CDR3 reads CASSLSGMNTEAFF. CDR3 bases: TGCGCCAGCAGCTTGTCAGGTATGAACACTGAAGCTTTCTTT.

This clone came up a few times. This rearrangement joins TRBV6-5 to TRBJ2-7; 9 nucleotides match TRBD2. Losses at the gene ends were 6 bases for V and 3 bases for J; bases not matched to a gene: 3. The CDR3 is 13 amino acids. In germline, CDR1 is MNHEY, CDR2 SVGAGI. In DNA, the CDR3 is TGTGCCAGCAGACTTAGCGGGGGCTACGAGCAGTACTTC. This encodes CASRLSGGYEQYF.

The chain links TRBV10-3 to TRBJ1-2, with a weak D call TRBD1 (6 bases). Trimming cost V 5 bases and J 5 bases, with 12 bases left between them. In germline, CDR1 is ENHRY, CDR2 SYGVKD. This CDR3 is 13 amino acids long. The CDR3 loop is CAISLDSQYGYTF. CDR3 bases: TGTGCCATCAGTTTGGACAGTCAATATGGCTACACCTTC.

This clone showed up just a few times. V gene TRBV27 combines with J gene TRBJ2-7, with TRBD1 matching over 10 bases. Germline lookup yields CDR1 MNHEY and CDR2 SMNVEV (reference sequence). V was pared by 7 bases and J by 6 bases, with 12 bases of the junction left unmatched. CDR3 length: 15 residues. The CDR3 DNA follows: TGTGCCAGCAAAGGACTAGGGACAGGGGAAGCCGAGCAGTACTTC. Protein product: CASKGLGTGEAEQYF.

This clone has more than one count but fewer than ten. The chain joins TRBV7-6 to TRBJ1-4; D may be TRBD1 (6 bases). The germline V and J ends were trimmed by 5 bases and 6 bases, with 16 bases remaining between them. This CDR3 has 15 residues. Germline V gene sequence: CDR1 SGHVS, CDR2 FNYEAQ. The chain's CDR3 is CASSPETGRDEKLFF. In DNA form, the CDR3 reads TGTGCCAGCAGCCCCGAAACAGGGAGGGATGAAAAACTGTTTTTT.

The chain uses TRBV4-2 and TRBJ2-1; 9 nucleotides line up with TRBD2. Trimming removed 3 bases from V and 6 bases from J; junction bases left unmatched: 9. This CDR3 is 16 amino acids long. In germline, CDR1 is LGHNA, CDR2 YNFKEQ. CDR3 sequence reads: CASSHSPGLATNEQFF. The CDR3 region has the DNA TGTGCCAGCAGCCACTCCCCGGGACTAGCAACCAATGAGCAGTTCTTC.